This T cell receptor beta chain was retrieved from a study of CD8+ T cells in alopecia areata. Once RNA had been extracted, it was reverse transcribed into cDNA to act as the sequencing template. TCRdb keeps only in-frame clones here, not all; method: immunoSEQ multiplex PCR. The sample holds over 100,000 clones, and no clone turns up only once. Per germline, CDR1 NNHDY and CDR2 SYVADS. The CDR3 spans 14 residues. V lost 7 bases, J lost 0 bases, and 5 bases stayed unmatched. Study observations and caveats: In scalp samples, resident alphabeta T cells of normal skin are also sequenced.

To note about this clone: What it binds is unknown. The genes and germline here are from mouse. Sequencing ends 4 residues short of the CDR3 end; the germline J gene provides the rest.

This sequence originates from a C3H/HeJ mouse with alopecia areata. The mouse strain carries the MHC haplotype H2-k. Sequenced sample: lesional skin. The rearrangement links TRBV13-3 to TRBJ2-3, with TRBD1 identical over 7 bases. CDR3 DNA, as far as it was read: TGTGCCAGCCAACAGGGGCCTAGTGCAGAA. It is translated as CASQQGPSAE. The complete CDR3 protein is CASQQGPSAETLYF.